This T cell receptor (beta chain) was retrieved from a study of shared clonotypes between healthy human individuals. At the deep level, the assay was run. Some clones are missing from TCRdb's copy, which holds only in-frame ones; the method was immunoSEQ multiplex PCR. This repertoire shows some 660,000 clones, 73% found once; its top ten account for 1.5% to 2%. Comment on this clone: A far larger clone lies a single base away; this is likely a read error. Distinct nucleotide sequences in the sample also encode this CDR3.

The CDR3 is made up of 13 amino acids. The V end was cut by 1 base, the J end by 10 bases, with 10 bases between. Germline V lookup: CDR1 SEHNR, CDR2 FQNEAQ (reference sequence). CD45RA+ naive and CD45RA-negative memory subsets were separated from CD4+ cells. The specimen was memory CD4+ T cells sorted from blood. Sample subset: CD45RA-negative fraction. This chain uses TRBV7-9 with TRBJ1-4, with a possible D match to TRBD1 (6 bases). The TCR originated in a woman aged 25 to 39 in good health. CDR3 DNA: TGTGCCAGCAGCTTAGAACAGGGAGGAAAACTGTTTTTT. Translating gives CASSLEQGGKLFF.